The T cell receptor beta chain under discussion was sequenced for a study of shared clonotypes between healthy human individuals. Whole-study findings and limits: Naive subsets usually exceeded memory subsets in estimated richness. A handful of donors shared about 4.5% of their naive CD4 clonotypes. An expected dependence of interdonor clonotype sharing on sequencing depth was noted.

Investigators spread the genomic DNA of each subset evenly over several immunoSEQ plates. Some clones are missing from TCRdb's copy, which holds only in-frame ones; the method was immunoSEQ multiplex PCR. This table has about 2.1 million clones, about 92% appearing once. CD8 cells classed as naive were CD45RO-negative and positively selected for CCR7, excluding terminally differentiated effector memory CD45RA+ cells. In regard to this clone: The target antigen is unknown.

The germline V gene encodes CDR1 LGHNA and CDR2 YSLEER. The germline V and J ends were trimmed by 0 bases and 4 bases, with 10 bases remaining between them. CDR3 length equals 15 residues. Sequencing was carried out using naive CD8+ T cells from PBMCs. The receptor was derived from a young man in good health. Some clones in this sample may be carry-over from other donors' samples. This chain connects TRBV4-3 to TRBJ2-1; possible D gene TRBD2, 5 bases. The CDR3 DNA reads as TGCGCCAGCAGCCAAGATCTAGCAGAATACAATGAGCAGTTCTTC. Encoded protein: CASSQDLAEYNEQFF.